Listed here are 5 T cell receptor beta chains from one sample, sequenced in a study of blood T cell repertoires in COVID-19. Repertoires were generated with immunoSEQ multiplex PCR, while TCRdb's copy carries only in-frame clones and drops some. This table holds approximately 110,000 clones, about 86% found once. The source material was peripheral blood. Receptors were obtained from a woman aged 45 to 65 with active or convalescent COVID-19.

V usage is TRBV2 and J usage is TRBJ2-7; TRBD2 matches 11 bases. The CDR3 runs 13 residues. The J segment lost 5 bases and the V segment lost 8 bases, leaving 5 bases of the junction unmatched. CDR1 is SNHLY and CDR2 is FYNNEI in the germline V gene. The CDR3 coding sequence is TGTGCCAGCCTTGGGACTAGCGGTAACGAGCAGTACTTC. Translating gives CASLGTSGNEQYF. Variable domain in full (rest from reference TRBV2 and TRBJ2-7): EPEVTQTPSHQVTQMGQEVILRCVPISNHLYFYWYRQILGQKVEFLVSFYNNEISEKSEIFDDQFSVERPDGSNFTLKIRSTKLEDSAMYFCASLGTSGNEQYFGPGTRLTVT.

J is TRBJ1-6 and V is TRBV7-2, with TRBD1 as a possible D gene (6 bases). The CDR3 is made up of 14 amino acids. Germline V gene sequence: CDR1 SGHTA, CDR2 FQGNSA. V lost 7 bases to trimming and J lost 5 bases, with 12 bases between them. The CDR3 DNA follows: TGTGCCAGCAACCCGGACAGCGATAATTCACCCCTCCACTTT. Translating gives CASNPDSDNSPLHF.

The V gene is TRBV19, the J gene TRBJ1-2; maybe TRBD1 (5 bases). Germline CDR1 is LNHDA and CDR2 is SQIVND (reference sequence). Trimming stripped 3 bases from V and 4 bases from J, with 12 bases between. The CDR3 runs to 14 residues. This CDR3 reads CASSINNRFYGYTF. In DNA form, the CDR3 reads TGTGCCAGTAGTATTAATAACAGGTTCTATGGCTACACCTTC.

The rearrangement uses TRBV12-5 and TRBJ2-1; D may be TRBD1 (5 bases). The V gene's germline CDR1 is LGHNT and CDR2 FRNRAP. This CDR3 is 16 amino acids long. Trimming took 1 base from V and 3 from J, leaving 13 bases between them. CDR3 amino acids: CASGLGVQAIYNEQFF. CDR3 DNA sequence: TGTGCTAGTGGTTTGGGTGTACAGGCCATCTACAATGAGCAGTTCTTC.

The chain couples TRBV7-2 to TRBJ2-7; D perhaps matches TRBD1 (6 bases). Between the trimmed V and J ends, which lost 0 bases and 5 bases, there was a span of 11 bases. Germline V lookup: CDR1 SGHTA, CDR2 FQGNSA. This CDR3 contains 14 residues. CDR3 protein: CASSLAGGEDEQYF. The CDR3 DNA reads TGTGCCAGCAGCTTAGCAGGGGGAGAGGACGAGCAGTACTTC. The full variable domain, its missing parts supplied by reference TRBV7-2 and TRBJ2-7, is GAGVSQSPSNKVTEKGKDVELRCDPISGHTALYWYRQSLGQGLEFLIYFQGNSAPDKSGLPSDRFSAERTGGSVSTLTIQRTQQEDSAVYLCASSLAGGEDEQYFGPGTRLTVT.